Below, one TCR beta chain is given with its context. This specimen belongs to a study of blood T cell repertoires in COVID-19. Libraries were prepared by immunoSEQ multiplex PCR; TCRdb keeps only in-frame clonotypes and omits some of them. The sample lists about 220,000 clones; approximately 86% were seen once. This CDR3 is built from 15 residues. Germline lookup yields CDR1 LNHNV and CDR2 YYDKDF (reference sequence). V shed 5 bases and J shed 6 bases, with 20 bases lying between them. The chain joins TRBV15 to TRBJ2-7; D may be TRBD1 (5 bases). This clonotype originated in a woman in her 50s with COVID-19, enrolled during active disease. Material: peripheral blood. CDR3 loop: CATSPLGQGKGEQYV. In DNA form, the CDR3 reads TGTGCCACCAGCCCCCTGGGGCAGGGCAAGGGCGAGCAGTACGTC.